The present TCR beta chain was sequenced within a study of blood T cell repertoires in COVID-19. Study context: PBMCs, B-cell-depleted T cells, or T cells were the source of the cDNA or gDNA that made up the material.

Seattle's cohort entered during active infection and was followed longitudinally. Germline CDR1 and CDR2: MNHEY and SVGEGT. With V trimmed by 4 bases and J by 6 bases, 7 bases remained unmatched. This CDR3 is built from 14 residues. Sequencing used immunoSEQ multiplex PCR; TCRdb keeps in-frame clones, though not all of them. Of around 470,000 clones listed, roughly 89% were seen once; the top ten hold roughly 0.92%. The chain is built from TRBV6-2 or TRBV6-3 and TRBJ2-7, with TRBD1 identical over 9 bases. This clonotype originated in a man between 18 and 29 years old with COVID-19, enrolled during active disease. The material sequenced was peripheral blood. DNA for the CDR3: TGTGCCAGCAGTTTACCCGGGACAGGGTTCGAGCAGTACTTC. Translation: CASSLPGTGFEQYF.